A selection of T cell receptor beta chains follows, all from one sample in a study of cytotoxic CD8 clonotypes in ibrutinib-treated CLL. Libraries were prepared by immunoSEQ multiplex PCR; TCRdb keeps only in-frame clonotypes and omits some of them. The table shows about 160,000 clones, with more than 80% occurring only once. The sample was PBMCs, taken after 24 months of ibrutinib treatment. The receptors here all came from a human donor with chronic lymphocytic leukemia. Both conserved end residues are part of each CDR3. The D gene is left open where the match is weak. Some rows have no size entry. The others give once, few or many, or a class for an expanded clone.

j_gene	abundance	d_gene	v_gene	CDR3nt	CDR3aa
TRBJ2-3	NA	NA	TRBV19	TGTGCCAGTAGTAGTACTTGGCAAGATACGCAGTATTTT	CASSSTWQDTQYF
TRBJ2-1	NA	NA	TRBV4-3	TGCGCCAGCAGCCAAGACTGGGGTGGGGCAGAAAGCTCCTACAATGAGCAGTTCTTC	CASSQDWGGAESSYNEQFF
TRBJ2-7	NA	NA	TRBV28	TGTGCCAGCAGTTTAGTGAGGCCCTACGAGCAGTACTTC	CASSLVRPYEQYF
TRBJ2-7	NA	TRBD2	TRBV7-2	TGTGCCAGCACCCGACTAGCGGGAGCATACGAGCAGTACTTC	CASTRLAGAYEQYF
TRBJ2-7	NA	NA	TRBV6-1	TGTGCCAGCAGTGATGGGGACTACGAGCAGTACTTC	CASSDGDYEQYF
TRBJ1-1	NA	TRBD1	TRBV18	TGTGCCAGCTCACCCTCAGGGGGCGGGCAACGAGCTTTCTTT	CASSPSGGGQRAFF
TRBJ1-5	once	TRBD1	TRBV7-2	TGTGCCAGCAGCTTAGGGGACAGGGTCGGGCCACCGGCTTTT	CASSLGDRVGPPAF
TRBJ2-5	NA	NA	TRBV4-2	TGTGCCAGCAGCCGAGGGGAAGGGATAGAGACCCAGTACTTC	CASSRGEGIETQYF
TRBJ1-4	once	TRBD1	TRBV19	TGTGCCAGTCATCAGACAGGGTGGAGGGAAAAACTGTTTTTT	CASHQTGWREKLFF
TRBJ2-7	NA	NA	TRBV19	TGTGCCAGTAGTATTCAGTGGGGGCGGTACTACGAGCAGTACTTC	CASSIQWGRYYEQYF
TRBJ2-1	NA	NA	TRBV7-2	TGTGCCAGCAGCCTGGGGTACAATGAGCAGTTCTTC	CASSLGYNEQFF
TRBJ1-2	NA	TRBD1	TRBV6-1	TGTGCCAGCAGTTGGACAGGGGAAAACTATGGCTACACCTTC	CASSWTGENYGYTF
TRBJ2-4	NA	TRBD1	TRBV5-4	TGTGCCAGCAGCCGAGGGACAGGGACAGCCAAAAACATTCAGTACTTC	CASSRGTGTAKNIQYF
TRBJ1-4	NA	TRBD1	TRBV18	TGTGCCAGCTCACCAAGTAAAGACAGGGGGACTAATGAAAAACTGTTTTTT	CASSPSKDRGTNEKLFF
TRBJ1-2	NA	TRBD1	TRBV6-5	TGTGCCAGCAGTTATAACAGGGGTGGAGGCTATGGCTACACCTTC	CASSYNRGGGYGYTF
TRBJ1-1	NA	NA	TRBV5-1	TGCGCCAGCAGCCCTGCCTTACTCCGGGACACCATGAACACTGAAGCTTTCTTT	CASSPALLRDTMNTEAFF
TRBJ2-5	NA	NA	TRBV7-3	TGTGCCAGCAGCTTAACCCAGATTCAGCAAGAGACCCAGTACTTC	CASSLTQIQQETQYF
TRBJ2-2	NA	NA	TRBV7-3	TGTGCCAGCAGCTTAAGGCAGGGGAGCACCGGGGAGCTGTTTTTT	CASSLRQGSTGELFF
TRBJ1-6	NA	NA	TRBV30	TGTGCCTGCCCCTTTGGAGGACCCCTCCACTTT	CACPFGGPLHF
TRBJ2-7	NA	TRBD2	TRBV28	TGTGCCAGCAGTTTAGTTCTAGCGGGAGAAACGGACGAGCAGTACTTC	CASSLVLAGETDEQYF
TRBJ2-3	NA	NA	TRBV29-1	TGCAGCGTTGGGCAGGGGGGGGCAGATACGCAGTATTTT	CSVGQGGADTQYF
TRBJ1-2	NA	NA	TRBV27	TGTGCCAGCAGTTTGGGAGGGAGGGGTGACTATGGCTACACCTTC	CASSLGGRGDYGYTF
TRBJ1-5	NA	TRBD1	TRBV19	TGTGCCAGTAGTAGGGGAAGAGGGGGCAGTCAGCCCCAGCATTTT	CASSRGRGGSQPQHF
TRBJ1-4	NA	TRBD1	TRBV6-5	TGTGCCAGCAGTTACTCCGGGACAGCAACTAATGAAAAACTGTTTTTT	CASSYSGTATNEKLFF
TRBJ1-1	NA	TRBD1	TRBV5-1	TGCGCCAGCAGCTTGCTAGGCAGGGGGCTGGGGAACACTGAAGCTTTCTTT	CASSLLGRGLGNTEAFF
TRBJ2-6	NA	NA	TRBV4-3	TGCGCCAGCAGCCAAGTACCGGTCCCTGGGGCCAACGTCCTGACTTTC	CASSQVPVPGANVLTF
TRBJ2-2	NA	TRBD2	TRBV6-5	TGTGCCAGCAGCCTAGCGGGAGGGGCCGGGGAGCTGTTTTTT	CASSLAGGAGELFF
TRBJ1-1	NA	NA	TRBV4-3	TGCGCCAGCGGCCGACAGCCGGGGGAGGTCACTGAAGCTTTCTTT	CASGRQPGEVTEAFF
TRBJ1-2	NA	TRBD1	TRBV5-6	TGTGCCAGCAGCTTAGGGACAGGGGACTATGGCTACACCTTC	CASSLGTGDYGYTF
TRBJ2-7	once	NA	TRBV19	TGTGCCAGTAGTATCGGGGCGCCCGCCTACGAGCAGTACTTC	CASSIGAPAYEQYF
TRBJ2-7	few	NA	TRBV28	TGTGCCAGCAGTACGCGTGGGCTACGGACCCTCAAGTGGGCGTACGAGCAGTACTTC	CASSTRGLRTLKWAYEQYF
TRBJ1-6	NA	NA	TRBV7-3	TGTGCCAGCAGCTTAAGGCCCTGGGGGGATCTTAATTCACCCCTCCACTTT	CASSLRPWGDLNSPLHF
TRBJ2-1	once	TRBD2	TRBV9	TGTGCCAGCAGCGTAAGGACTAGCGGGGCCTATGAGCAGTTCTTC	CASSVRTSGAYEQFF
TRBJ2-7	NA	NA	TRBV28	TGTGCCAGCAGGTCCCATGGTTCCTACGAGCAGTACTTC	CASRSHGSYEQYF
TRBJ2-1	NA	NA	TRBV5-1	TGCGCCAGCAGCTTGGGACGGAATACCTACAATGAGCAGTTCTTC	CASSLGRNTYNEQFF
TRBJ1-2	NA	NA	TRBV5-1	TGCGCCAGCGCCTGGGCGGGGACTAACTATGGCTACACCTTC	CASAWAGTNYGYTF
TRBJ2-6	NA	NA	TRBV6-4	TGTGCCAGCAGCGTTGGGAACTCTGGGGCCAACGTCCTGACTTTC	CASSVGNSGANVLTF
TRBJ2-5	once	NA	TRBV2	TGTGCCAGCAGCGCAATCGGGCCTCCTACCCAGTACTTC	CASSAIGPPTQYF
TRBJ1-2	NA	NA	TRBV27	TGTGCCAGCAGCCCTTCTAGGAGCTATGGCTACACCTTC	CASSPSRSYGYTF
TRBJ1-6	NA	NA	TRBV7-9	TGTGCCAGCAGCTTACAGGAAAATTCACCCCTCCACTTT	CASSLQENSPLHF
TRBJ2-3	NA	TRBD2	TRBV5-6	TGTGCCAGCAGCTTGGTAACTAGCGGGATCTGGGCAGATACGCAGTATTTT	CASSLVTSGIWADTQYF
TRBJ2-7	NA	TRBD1	TRBV6-5	TGTGCCAGCAGTCCTACCGGGACAGGGGAGTACGAGCAGTACTTC	CASSPTGTGEYEQYF
TRBJ1-1	NA	TRBD1	TRBV6-5	TGTGCCAGCACCCCATCGGGACAGGGTATGACTGAAGCTTTCTTT	CASTPSGQGMTEAFF
TRBJ1-2	NA	NA	TRBV19	TGTGCCAGTAGCACAGGAGTTAACTATGGCTACACCTTC	CASSTGVNYGYTF
TRBJ2-1	NA	TRBD2	TRBV7-2	TGTGCCAGCAGCGCGAGGACTAGCGGGAGGGATTTGGGTGAGCAGTTCTTC	CASSARTSGRDLGEQFF
TRBJ2-5	NA	TRBD2	TRBV11-2	TGTGCCAGCAGCTTAGAGCGGACTAGCGGGGCCTTGTACTTC	CASSLERTSGALYF
TRBJ1-1	NA	NA	TRBV12-5	TGTGCTAGTGGTTTGGTTACAGGGTTTAACACTGAAGCTTTCTTT	CASGLVTGFNTEAFF
TRBJ1-2	NA	NA	TRBV4-2	TGTGCCAGCAGCCGTTCTTCTCTGAACTATGGCTACACCTTC	CASSRSSLNYGYTF
TRBJ2-1	NA	TRBD2	TRBV18	TGTGCCAGCTCACCCCCCCTCCGTGAGCGGGGGGGCCTCGGTGAGCAGTTCTTC	CASSPPLRERGGLGEQFF
TRBJ1-4	NA	NA	TRBV6-6	TGTGCCAGCAGTTACCGGCTTAGAGGCGGGGGAGAAAAACTGTTTTTT	CASSYRLRGGGEKLFF
TRBJ2-7	NA	TRBD1	TRBV11-2	TGTGCCAGCAGCCCAAAATCGCCGGGACAGGGGTTTCGACCTTACGAGCAGTACTTC	CASSPKSPGQGFRPYEQYF